This T cell receptor beta chain was captured by sequencing in a study of control samples from healthy donors and cancer patients. Trimming cost V 6 bases and J 8 bases; bases outside gene matches: 8. The CDR3 contains 13 residues. The table lists this clone with a few counts. This table comes from immunoSEQ multiplex PCR, and its TCRdb copy is limited to in-frame clones, with some not included. The sample holds roughly 100,000 clones, around nine tenths seen once. This sequence joins TRBV12-3 or TRBV12-4 and TRBJ1-1; 8 nucleotides match TRBD1. Sequenced input: blood. The receptor was derived from a human donor in good health. The donor label of this sample is uncertain. The CDR3 nucleotides read TGTGCCAGCAGGAAACAGGGGGTAAGGGAAGCTTTCTTT. The encoded protein is CASRKQGVREAFF.